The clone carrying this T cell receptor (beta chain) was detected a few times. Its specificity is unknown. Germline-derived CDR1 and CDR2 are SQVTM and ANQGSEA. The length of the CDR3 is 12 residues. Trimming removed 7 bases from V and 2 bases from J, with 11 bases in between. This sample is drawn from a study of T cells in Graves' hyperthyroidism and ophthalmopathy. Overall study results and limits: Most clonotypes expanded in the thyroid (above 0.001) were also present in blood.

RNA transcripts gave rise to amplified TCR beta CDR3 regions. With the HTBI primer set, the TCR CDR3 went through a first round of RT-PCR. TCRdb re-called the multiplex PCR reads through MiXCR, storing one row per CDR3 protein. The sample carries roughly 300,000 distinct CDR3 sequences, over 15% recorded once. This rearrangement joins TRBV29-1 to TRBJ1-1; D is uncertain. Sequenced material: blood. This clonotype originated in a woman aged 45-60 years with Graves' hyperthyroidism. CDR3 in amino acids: CSGRELNTEAFF. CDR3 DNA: TGCAGCGGCCGCGAGCTCAACACTGAAGCTTTCTTT.